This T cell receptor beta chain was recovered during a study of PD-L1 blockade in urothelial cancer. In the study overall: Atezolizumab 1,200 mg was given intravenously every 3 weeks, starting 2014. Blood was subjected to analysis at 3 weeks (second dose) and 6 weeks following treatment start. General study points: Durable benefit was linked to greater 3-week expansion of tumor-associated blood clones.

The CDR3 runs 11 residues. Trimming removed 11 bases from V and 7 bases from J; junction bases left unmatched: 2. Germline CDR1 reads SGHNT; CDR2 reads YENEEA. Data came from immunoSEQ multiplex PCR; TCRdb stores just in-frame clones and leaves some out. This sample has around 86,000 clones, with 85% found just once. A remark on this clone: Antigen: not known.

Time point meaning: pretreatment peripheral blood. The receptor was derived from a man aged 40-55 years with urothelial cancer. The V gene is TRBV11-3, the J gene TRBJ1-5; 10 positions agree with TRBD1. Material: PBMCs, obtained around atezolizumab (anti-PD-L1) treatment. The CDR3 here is CARTGGQPQHF. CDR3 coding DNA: TGTGCCCGGACAGGGGGACAGCCCCAGCATTTT.